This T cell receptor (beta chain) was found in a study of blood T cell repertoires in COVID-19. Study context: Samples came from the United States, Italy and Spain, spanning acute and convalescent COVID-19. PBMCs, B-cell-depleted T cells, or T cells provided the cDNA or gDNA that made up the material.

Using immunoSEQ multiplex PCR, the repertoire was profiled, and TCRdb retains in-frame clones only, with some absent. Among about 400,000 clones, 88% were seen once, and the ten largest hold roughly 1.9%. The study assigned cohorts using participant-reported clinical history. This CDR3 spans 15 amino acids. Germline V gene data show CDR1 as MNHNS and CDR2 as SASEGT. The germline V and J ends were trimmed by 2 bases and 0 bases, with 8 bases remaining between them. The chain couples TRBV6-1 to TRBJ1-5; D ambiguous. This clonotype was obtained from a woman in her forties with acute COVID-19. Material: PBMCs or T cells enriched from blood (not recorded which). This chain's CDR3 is CASSELRYSNQPQHF. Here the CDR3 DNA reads TGTGCCAGCAGTGAACTTAGATATAGCAATCAGCCCCAGCATTTT.